A selection of T cell receptor beta chains follows, all from one sample in a study of shared clonotypes between healthy human individuals. Sequenced by immunoSEQ multiplex PCR; TCRdb stores in-frame clones only, minus some. The table lists about 2.1 million clones, about 94% of them singletons. The sample comprised naive CD8+ T cells from PBMCs. The source is a man between 18 and 29 years old in good health. Some clones in this sample may be carry-over from other donors' samples. The CDR3 runs from the conserved cysteine through the conserved F or W. The D gene is left open where the match is weak. A clone size is listed for some rows: how often the clone was seen (once, few, many), or a class if it is expanded.

V: TRBV7-2
size: NA
J: TRBJ2-7
D: TRBD2
CDR3: CASSSIKLGLASHEQYF
DNA: TGTGCCAGCAGCTCGATCAAACTGGGACTAGCGAGTCACGAGCAGTACTTC

V: TRBV6-5
size: NA
J: TRBJ2-2
D: NA
CDR3: CASSSTGELFF
DNA: TGTGCCAGCAGCTCGACCGGGGAGCTGTTTTTT

V: TRBV12-5
size: NA
J: TRBJ2-1
D: NA
CDR3: CASGLAPHALFF
DNA: TGTGCTAGTGGTTTGGCCCCCCACGCATTATTCTTC

V: TRBV10-2
size: NA
J: TRBJ2-1
D: NA
CDR3: CASSLDMGPQFF
DNA: TGCGCCAGCAGCCTGGATATGGGGCCGCAGTTCTTC

V: TRBV6-6
size: NA
J: TRBJ2-7
D: NA
CDR3: CATGPTTLGEQYF
DNA: TGTGCCACTGGGCCGACGACGTTGGGGGAGCAGTACTTC

V: TRBV7-9
size: NA
J: TRBJ2-7
D: NA
CDR3: CASSLQGGWYEQYF
DNA: TGTGCCAGCAGCTTACAGGGGGGTTGGTACGAGCAGTACTTC

V: TRBV29-1
size: NA
J: TRBJ2-2
D: NA
CDR3: CSVVDYNTGELFF
DNA: TGCAGCGTTGTGGACTATAACACCGGGGAGCTGTTTTTT

V: TRBV7-9
size: NA
J: TRBJ2-7
D: NA
CDR3: CASSLTYGGPRYEQYF
DNA: TGTGCCAGCAGCTTAACTTACGGAGGGCCGAGGTACGAGCAGTACTTC

V: TRBV10-1
size: NA
J: TRBJ2-7
D: TRBD2
CDR3: CASSPRRGAYEQYF
DNA: TGCGCCAGCAGCCCAAGGCGGGGGGCCTACGAGCAGTACTTC

V: TRBV4-3
size: NA
J: TRBJ1-2
D: NA
CDR3: CASSHIRLRDGYTF
DNA: TGCGCCAGCAGCCATATAAGACTCCGGGATGGCTACACCTTC

V: TRBV11-3
size: once
J: TRBJ2-7
D: TRBD2
CDR3: CASSPGGYEQYF
DNA: TGTGCCAGCAGCCCGGGAGGATACGAGCAGTACTTC

V: TRBV9
size: NA
J: TRBJ2-7
D: NA
CDR3: CASSVGLVQAVHEQYF
DNA: TGTGCCAGCAGCGTAGGACTGGTTCAAGCTGTCCACGAGCAGTACTTC

V: TRBV28
size: NA
J: TRBJ2-7
D: TRBD1
CDR3: CASSTRQGSYEQYF
DNA: TGTGCCAGCAGTACCAGACAGGGTTCCTACGAGCAGTACTTC

V: TRBV19
size: NA
J: TRBJ2-7
D: NA
CDR3: CASSPNRPPYEQYF
DNA: TGTGCCAGTAGTCCGAACAGACCTCCCTACGAGCAGTACTTC

V: TRBV5-6
size: NA
J: TRBJ1-2
D: NA
CDR3: CASSLAGFAYGYTF
DNA: TGTGCCAGCAGCTTGGCTGGGTTTGCCTATGGCTACACCTTC

V: TRBV29-1
size: NA
J: TRBJ2-1
D: NA
CDR3: CSVDSGNEQFF
DNA: TGCAGCGTTGATAGCGGCAATGAGCAGTTCTTC

V: TRBV27
size: few
J: TRBJ1-2
D: NA
CDR3: CASSLGQNYGYTF
DNA: TGTGCCAGCAGTTTGGGGCAGAACTATGGCTACACCTTC

V: TRBV6-5
size: NA
J: TRBJ1-1
D: NA
CDR3: CASSYSAGIAEAFF
DNA: TGTGCCAGCAGTTACAGCGCAGGGATCGCTGAAGCTTTCTTT

V: TRBV5-6
size: NA
J: TRBJ2-2
D: NA
CDR3: CASALGANTGELFF
DNA: TGTGCCAGCGCCCTAGGAGCGAACACCGGGGAGCTGTTTTTT

V: TRBV5-1
size: NA
J: TRBJ2-7
D: NA
CDR3: CASSGNYEQYF
DNA: TGCGCCAGCAGCGGAAACTACGAGCAGTACTTC

V: TRBV19
size: once
J: TRBJ1-1
D: NA
CDR3: CASSPYNGGLVSNTEAFF
DNA: TGTGCCAGTAGTCCCTATAATGGGGGGCTGGTGTCGAACACTGAAGCTTTCTTT

V: TRBV5-1
size: NA
J: TRBJ2-5
D: TRBD2
CDR3: CASSYTGLAGEGETQYF
DNA: TGCGCCAGCAGCTACACAGGACTAGCGGGAGAGGGGGAGACCCAGTACTTC

V: TRBV7-9
size: NA
J: TRBJ2-1
D: NA
CDR3: CASSVSDNEQFF
DNA: TGTGCCAGCAGCGTCTCCGACAATGAGCAGTTCTTC

V: TRBV11-1
size: NA
J: TRBJ2-5
D: NA
CDR3: CASTLDRGQGETQYF
DNA: TGTGCCAGCACTCTTGATCGCGGGCAGGGGGAGACCCAGTACTTC

V: TRBV25-1
size: NA
J: TRBJ1-2
D: NA
CDR3: CASSAGVGDGYTF
DNA: TGTGCCAGCAGTGCAGGAGTGGGAGATGGCTACACCTTC

V: TRBV28
size: NA
J: TRBJ2-7
D: TRBD1
CDR3: CASSSHVEDRGLGYEQYF
DNA: TGTGCCAGCAGTTCCCACGTGGAAGACAGGGGCCTGGGGTACGAGCAGTACTTC

V: TRBV7-6
size: NA
J: TRBJ1-4
D: NA
CDR3: CASSLYGDTNEKLFF
DNA: TGTGCCAGCAGCTTATACGGGGACACTAATGAAAAACTGTTTTTT

V: TRBV7-9
size: NA
J: TRBJ2-3
D: NA
CDR3: CASSQDKGLRQYF
DNA: TGTGCCAGCAGCCAGGACAAGGGCTTGCGGCAGTATTTT

V: TRBV19
size: NA
J: TRBJ2-3
D: NA
CDR3: CASSRDEEDTQYF
DNA: TGTGCCAGTAGTCGGGATGAGGAAGATACGCAGTATTTT

V: TRBV5-1
size: NA
J: TRBJ2-7
D: NA
CDR3: CASSFHTGAYEQYF
DNA: TGCGCCAGCAGCTTTCATACGGGCGCCTACGAGCAGTACTTC

V: TRBV19
size: NA
J: TRBJ1-2
D: NA
CDR3: CASSIGGDYTF
DNA: TGTGCCAGTAGTATTGGGGGGGACTACACCTTC

V: TRBV14
size: NA
J: TRBJ2-7
D: NA
CDR3: CASSQDPKVWGTSYEQYF
DNA: TGTGCCAGCAGCCAAGATCCGAAGGTCTGGGGGACCTCCTACGAGCAGTACTTC